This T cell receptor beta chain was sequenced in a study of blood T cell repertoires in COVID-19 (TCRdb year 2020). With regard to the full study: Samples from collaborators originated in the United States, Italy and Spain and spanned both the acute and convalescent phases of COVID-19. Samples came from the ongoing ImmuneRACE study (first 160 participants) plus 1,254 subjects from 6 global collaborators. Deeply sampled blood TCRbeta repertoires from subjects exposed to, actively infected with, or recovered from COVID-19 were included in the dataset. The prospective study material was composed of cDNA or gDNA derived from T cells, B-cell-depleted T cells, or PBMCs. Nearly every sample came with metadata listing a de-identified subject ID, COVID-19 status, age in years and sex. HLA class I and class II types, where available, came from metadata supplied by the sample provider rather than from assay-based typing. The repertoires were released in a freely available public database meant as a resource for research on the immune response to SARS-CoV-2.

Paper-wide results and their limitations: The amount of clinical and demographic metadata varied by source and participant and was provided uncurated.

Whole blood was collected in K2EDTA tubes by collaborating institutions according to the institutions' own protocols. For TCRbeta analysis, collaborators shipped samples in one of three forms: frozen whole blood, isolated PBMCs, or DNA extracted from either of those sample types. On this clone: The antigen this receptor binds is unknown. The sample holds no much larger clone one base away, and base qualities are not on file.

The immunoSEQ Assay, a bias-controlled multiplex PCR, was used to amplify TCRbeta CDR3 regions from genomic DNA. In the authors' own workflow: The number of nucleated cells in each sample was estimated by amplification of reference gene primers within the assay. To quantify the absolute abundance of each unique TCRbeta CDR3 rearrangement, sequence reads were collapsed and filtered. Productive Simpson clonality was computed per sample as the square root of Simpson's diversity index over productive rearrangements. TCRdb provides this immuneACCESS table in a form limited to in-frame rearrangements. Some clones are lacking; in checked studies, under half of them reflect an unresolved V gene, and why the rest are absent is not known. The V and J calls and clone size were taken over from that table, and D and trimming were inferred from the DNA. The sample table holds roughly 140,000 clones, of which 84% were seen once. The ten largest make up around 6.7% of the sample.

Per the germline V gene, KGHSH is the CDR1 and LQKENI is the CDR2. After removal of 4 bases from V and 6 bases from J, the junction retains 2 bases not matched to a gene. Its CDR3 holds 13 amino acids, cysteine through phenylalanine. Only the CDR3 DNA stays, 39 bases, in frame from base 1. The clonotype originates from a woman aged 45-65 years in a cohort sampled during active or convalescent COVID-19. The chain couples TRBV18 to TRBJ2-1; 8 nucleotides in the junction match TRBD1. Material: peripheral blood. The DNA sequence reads TGTGCCAGCTCACGGACAGGGCCCAATGAGCAGTTCTTC. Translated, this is CASSRTGPNEQFF.